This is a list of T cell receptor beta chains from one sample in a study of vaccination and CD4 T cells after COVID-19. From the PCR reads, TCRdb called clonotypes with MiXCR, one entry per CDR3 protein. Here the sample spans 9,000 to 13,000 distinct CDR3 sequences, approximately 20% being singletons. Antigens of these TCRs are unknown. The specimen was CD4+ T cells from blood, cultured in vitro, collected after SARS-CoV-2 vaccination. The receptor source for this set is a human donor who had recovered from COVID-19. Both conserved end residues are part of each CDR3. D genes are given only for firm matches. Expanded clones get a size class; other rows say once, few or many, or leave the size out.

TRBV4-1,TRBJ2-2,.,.,CASTLEMRNTGELFF,TGCGCCAGCACTCTAGAGATGAGGAACACCGGGGAGCTGTTTTTT
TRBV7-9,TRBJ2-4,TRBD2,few,CASSLVLAGSYKAKNIQYF,TGTGCCAGCAGCTTAGTACTAGCGGGGTCCTACAAAGCCAAAAACATTCAGTACTTC
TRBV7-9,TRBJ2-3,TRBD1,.,CASSSQGADTQYF,TGTGCCAGCAGCTCACAGGGGGCAGATACGCAGTATTTT
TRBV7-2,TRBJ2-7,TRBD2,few,CASSKTGLAAQYEQYF,TGTGCCAGCAGCAAAACGGGACTAGCGGCCCAATACGAGCAGTACTTC
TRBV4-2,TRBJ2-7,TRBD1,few,CASSRGQGNNEQYF,TGTGCCAGCAGCCGAGGACAGGGAAATAACGAGCAGTACTTC
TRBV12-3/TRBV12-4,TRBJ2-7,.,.,CASRVGGSYEQYF,TGTGCCAGCAGAGTTGGGGGCTCCTACGAGCAGTACTTC
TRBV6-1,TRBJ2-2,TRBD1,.,CASSPAYRGNTGELFF,TGTGCCAGCAGTCCGGCTTACAGGGGAAACACCGGGGAGCTGTTTTTT
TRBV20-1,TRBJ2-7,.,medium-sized,CSANWELPSYEQYF,TGCAGTGCTAACTGGGAGTTACCCTCCTACGAGCAGTACTTC
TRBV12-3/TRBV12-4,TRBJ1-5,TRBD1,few,CASTCPIWAGGFRPQHF,TGTGCCAGCACCTGTCCTATTTGGGCAGGGGGTTTCAGGCCCCAGCATTTT
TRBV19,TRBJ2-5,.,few,CASTDTHRRMVQETQYF,TGTGCCAGTACCGATACCCACAGGCGGATGGTCCAAGAGACCCAGTACTTC
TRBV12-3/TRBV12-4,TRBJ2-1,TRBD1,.,CASSITGTGRNEQFF,TGTGCCAGCAGTATCACCGGGACAGGGAGGAATGAGCAGTTCTTC
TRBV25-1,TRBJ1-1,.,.,CASSESEGLEAFF,TGTGCCAGCAGTGAATCCGAGGGGCTTGAAGCTTTCTTT
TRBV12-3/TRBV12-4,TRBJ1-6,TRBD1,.,CASTATGVRNSPLHF,TGTGCCAGCACCGCGACAGGGGTGCGGAATTCACCCCTCCACTTT
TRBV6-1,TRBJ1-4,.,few,CASSAQQGNEKLFF,TGTGCCAGCAGTGCACAGCAGGGCAATGAAAAACTGTTTTTT
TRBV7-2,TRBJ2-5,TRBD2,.,CASSLGLAGGQETQYF,TGTGCCAGCAGCTTAGGGCTAGCGGGAGGCCAAGAGACCCAGTACTTC
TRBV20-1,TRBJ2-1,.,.,CSATERLSYNEQFF,TGCAGTGCTACCGAACGCCTATCCTACAATGAGCAGTTCTTC
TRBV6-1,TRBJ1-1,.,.,CASSQGLDKVNTEAFF,TGTGCCAGCAGTCAAGGCCTGGATAAGGTGAACACTGAAGCTTTCTTT
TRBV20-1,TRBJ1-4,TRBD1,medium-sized,CSARSDRAANEKLFF,TGCAGTGCTAGATCAGACAGGGCGGCTAATGAAAAACTGTTTTTT
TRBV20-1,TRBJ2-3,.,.,CSALYLSTDTQYF,TGCAGTGCTCTCTATCTGAGCACAGATACGCAGTATTTT
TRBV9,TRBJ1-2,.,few,CASSVDDRLSRQSPNYGYTF,TGTGCCAGCAGCGTAGACGACAGATTGAGCCGCCAGAGTCCTAACTATGGCTACACCTTC
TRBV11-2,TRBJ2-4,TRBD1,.,CASSLDRYTGGNIQYF,TGTGCCAGCAGCCTTGACAGATATACAGGGGGAAACATTCAGTACTTC
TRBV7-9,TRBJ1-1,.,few,CASSLGQATEAFF,TGTGCCAGCAGCTTAGGGCAGGCAACTGAAGCTTTCTTT
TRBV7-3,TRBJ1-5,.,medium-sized,CASSLNRAEGPQHF,TGTGCCAGCAGCTTAAATAGGGCCGAGGGGCCCCAGCATTTT
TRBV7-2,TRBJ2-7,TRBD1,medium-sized,CASSLVGQGVGEQYF,TGTGCCAGCAGCTTGGTTGGACAGGGGGTTGGCGAGCAGTACTTC
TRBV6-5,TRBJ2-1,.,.,CASSSTGVANEQFF,TGTGCCAGCAGTTCAACTGGAGTAGCAAATGAGCAGTTCTTC
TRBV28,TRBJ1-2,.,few,CASNPQPAGSGGYTF,TGTGCCAGCAACCCTCAACCCGCAGGGTCCGGTGGCTACACCTTC
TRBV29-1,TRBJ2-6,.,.,CSVETGVSSGANVLTF,TGCAGCGTTGAAACGGGAGTGAGCTCTGGGGCCAACGTCCTGACTTTC
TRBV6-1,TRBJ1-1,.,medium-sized,CASSEGPDGEAFF,TGTGCCAGCAGTGAAGGGCCAGACGGTGAAGCTTTCTTT
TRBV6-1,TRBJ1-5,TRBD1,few,CAGKTGDQPQHF,TGTGCCGGGAAGACAGGGGATCAGCCCCAGCATTTT
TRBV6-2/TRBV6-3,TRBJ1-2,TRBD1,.,CASRTVGTGGYGYTF,TGTGCCAGCAGGACCGTCGGGACAGGGGGATATGGCTACACCTTC
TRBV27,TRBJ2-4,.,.,CASSLSKGEGHIQYF,TGTGCCAGCAGTTTATCGAAGGGGGAGGGGCACATTCAGTACTTC
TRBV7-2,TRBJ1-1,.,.,CASSRGNMNTEAFF,TGTGCCAGCAGCCGTGGCAACATGAACACTGAAGCTTTCTTT
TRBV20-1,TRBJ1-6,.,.,CSAPAGFRNSPLHF,TGCAGTGCCCCGGCGGGTTTCAGGAATTCACCCCTCCACTTT
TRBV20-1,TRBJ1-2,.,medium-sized,CSATGGLGYTF,TGCAGTGCTACTGGGGGGCTTGGCTACACCTTC
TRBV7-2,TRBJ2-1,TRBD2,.,CASSSHTGGVYNEQFF,TGTGCCAGCAGCTCCCATACGGGAGGGGTTTACAATGAGCAGTTCTTC
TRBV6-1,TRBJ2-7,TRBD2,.,CASRSGSSSYEQYF,TGTGCCAGCAGAAGCGGGAGTTCATCCTACGAGCAGTACTTC
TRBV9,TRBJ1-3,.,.,CASSATPDTIYF,TGTGCCAGCAGCGCCACACCGGACACCATATATTTT
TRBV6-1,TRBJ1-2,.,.,CASSEGYLGRGKDGYTF,TGTGCCAGCAGTGAAGGATATTTAGGGAGGGGTAAAGATGGCTACACCTTC
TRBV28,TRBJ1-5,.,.,CASSLEQYSNQPQHF,TGTGCCAGCAGTTTAGAACAGTATAGCAATCAGCCCCAGCATTTT
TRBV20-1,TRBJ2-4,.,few,CSARDLVSQNIQYF,TGCAGTGCTAGAGATCTTGTAAGCCAAAACATTCAGTACTTC
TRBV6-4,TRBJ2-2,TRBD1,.,CASREGGQVLTGELFF,TGTGCCAGCAGGGAGGGGGGACAGGTTCTAACCGGGGAGCTGTTTTTT
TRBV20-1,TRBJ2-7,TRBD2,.,CSAFPSGSRSSYEQYF,TGCAGTGCGTTCCCCAGCGGGAGCCGGAGCTCCTACGAGCAGTACTTC
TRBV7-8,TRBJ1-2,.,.,CASSSGVTYGYTF,TGTGCCAGCAGCTCCGGGGTCACTTATGGCTACACCTTC